This entry lists 24 T cell receptor beta chains sequenced from one sample in a study of T-cell reconstitution after alpha-beta-depleted transplantation in children. Unique molecular identifiers were incorporated when the TCRbeta library was constructed. In TCRdb, the PCR reads were re-called with MiXCR into one record per CDR3 protein. The sample yields 250,000 to 400,000 distinct CDR3 sequences, approximately 23% seen once. Sequenced material: PBMCs, mostly from graft donor cells, taken 180 days after TCRalphabeta/CD19-depleted stem cell transplant. These receptors came from a male patient younger than 18 who had a stem cell transplant for acute lymphoblastic leukemia, so the T cells may come from the graft donor.

This clonotype was found a few times. For the CDR3, the DNA is TGCGCCAGCAGCTTGCTGGGGACAGGGGCCTATGGCTACACCTTC. It is translated as CASSLLGTGAYGYTF. J is TRBJ1-2 and V is TRBV5-1, with 10 bases fitting TRBD1. With V trimmed by 1 base and J by 4 bases, 4 bases remained unmatched. CDR3 size: 15 residues. In germline, CDR1 is SGHRS, CDR2 YFSETQ.

The chain links TRBV20-1 to TRBJ2-4, with D possibly being TRBD2 (5 bases). The CDR3 is 18 residues long. The V end was cut by 1 base, the J end by 0 bases, with 19 bases between. Germline CDR1 reads DFQATT; CDR2 reads SNEGSKA (reference sequence). The CDR3 DNA sequence: TGCAGTGCTAGAGTCATCGGGAAAACCGAGCTAGCCAAAAACATTCAGTACTTC. Translated: CSARVIGKTELAKNIQYF.

This clonotype has more than one count but fewer than ten. This chain connects TRBV20-1 to TRBJ2-7, with D tentatively TRBD2 (5 bases). There are 12 residues in the CDR3. V lost 6 bases, J lost 4 bases, and 13 bases lay in between. The germline V gene encodes CDR1 DFQATT and CDR2 SNEGSKA (reference sequence). CDR3 amino acids: CSAGGLIYEQYF. CDR3 in DNA: TGCAGTGCGGGCGGACTGATTTACGAGCAGTACTTC.

This chain joins TRBV27 and TRBJ2-3; 12 bases are shared with TRBD2. The CDR3 spans 16 residues. J lost 2 bases, V lost 5 bases, and 5 bases had no gene match. The germline CDR1 and CDR2 sequences are MNHEY and SMNVEV (reference sequence). The CDR3 protein is CASSALAGGLTDTQYF. The CDR3 DNA follows: TGTGCCAGCAGTGCACTAGCGGGAGGCCTCACAGATACGCAGTATTTT.

The genes are TRBV11-1 and TRBJ2-7, with 7 bases identical to TRBD2. Losses at the gene ends were 5 bases for V and 1 base for J; bases not matched to a gene: 17. Germline CDR1 is SGHAT and CDR2 is FQDESV (reference sequence). CDR3 length: 18 residues. The CDR3 loop reads CASSQTGNWRERSYEQYF. Here the CDR3 DNA reads TGTGCCAGCAGCCAGACGGGGAATTGGCGGGAGCGGTCCTACGAGCAGTACTTC. The variable domain in full, with the rest retrieved from reference TRBV11-1 and TRBJ2-7, is EAEVAQSPRYKITEKSQAVAFWCDPISGHATLYWYRQILGQGPELLVQFQDESVVDDSQLPKDRFSAERLKGVDSTLKIQPAELGDSAMYLCASSQTGNWRERSYEQYFGPGTRLTVT.

The V and J genes are TRBV5-6 and TRBJ2-1, with 7 bases that match TRBD1. The length of the CDR3 is 13 residues. V gave up 0 bases and J gave up 10 bases; unmatched junction bases: 4. Germline CDR1 and CDR2: SGHDT and YYEEEE. DNA of the CDR3: TGTGCCAGCAGCTTGGGGGACAGTGAAGAGCAGTTCTTC. This gives the protein CASSLGDSEEQFF.

The genes are TRBV7-6 and TRBJ2-3; perhaps TRBD2 as D (6 bases). Germline assignment: CDR1 SGHVS and CDR2 FNYEAQ. V gave up 2 bases and J gave up 1 base, with 16 bases separating them. CDR3 length: 17 amino acids. In nucleotides, the CDR3 is TGTGCCAGCAGCTTACCCCTCGGGGGTGGCCGCACAGATACGCAGTATTTT. Translation: CASSLPLGGGRTDTQYF.

The sample holds a few counts of this clonotype. The chain is built from TRBV11-2 and TRBJ2-4, with D possibly matching TRBD2 (5 bases). Germline V gene sequence: CDR1 SGHAT, CDR2 FQNNGV. V gave up 1 base and J gave up 0 bases, with 7 bases separating them. The CDR3 length is 15 residues. The CDR3 region is CASSLAGIAKNIQYF. CDR3 DNA: TGTGCCAGCAGCTTAGCGGGGATAGCCAAAAACATTCAGTACTTC.

The gene calls are TRBV20-1 and TRBJ2-3, with D uncertain. This CDR3 region has 14 residues. The germline V gene has CDR1 DFQATT and CDR2 SNEGSKA (reference sequence). Trimming cost V 3 bases and J 2 bases, with 12 bases left between them. The CDR3, as DNA: TGCAGTGCTAGCGATGTGCGAGCCACAGATACGCAGTATTTT. Translation: CSASDVRATDTQYF.

Remarks on this clonotype: At one end, the junction sequence differs from germline, possibly due to a read error. This chain joins TRBV12-3 or TRBV12-4 and TRBJ2-7, with D perhaps matching TRBD2 (5 bases). The CDR3 loop spans 12 amino acids. CDR3: CASSLFGGRRNF. The CDR3 DNA reads as TGTGCCAGCAGTTTATTTGGCGGGCGGAGGAACTTC.

This chain links TRBV5-6 with TRBJ1-6, with 7 bases aligning to TRBD1. CDR1 is SGHDT, CDR2 YYEEEE, per germline. Trimming removed 5 bases from V and 3 bases from J; junction bases left unmatched: 5. The CDR3 covers 15 residues. The CDR3 here is CASSFRDSYNSPLHF. In nucleotides, the CDR3 is TGTGCCAGCAGTTTCAGGGACAGCTATAATTCACCCCTCCACTTT.

V and J are TRBV29-1 and TRBJ2-3; no clear D gene. This CDR3 spans 16 amino acids. Germline lookup yields CDR1 SQVTM and CDR2 ANQGSEA. V was trimmed by 4 bases and J by 0 bases, leaving 17 bases between them. CDR3 region: CSVGGWHSRSTDTQYF. The CDR3 DNA follows: TGCAGCGTTGGTGGATGGCACTCCCGAAGCACAGATACGCAGTATTTT.

The J gene is TRBJ2-1, the V gene TRBV20-1; D unclear. CDR3 length equals 12 residues. Germline-derived CDR1 and CDR2 are DFQATT and SNEGSKA (reference sequence). V lost 1 base to trimming and J lost 12 bases, with 13 bases between them. The CDR3 loop is CSARGNRRGQFF. DNA for the CDR3: TGCAGTGCTAGAGGCAACCGCAGAGGGCAGTTCTTC.

The CDR3 bases are TGCGCCAGCTTGTTAGCGGGAGGTTGGAATGAGCAGTTCTTC. As protein: CASLLAGGWNEQFF. This chain connects TRBV10-2 to TRBJ2-1, with 10 nucleotides matching TRBD2. Germline lookup yields CDR1 WSHSY and CDR2 SAAADI. J gave up 7 bases and V 8 bases, and 8 bases lay outside the gene matches. The CDR3 extends over 14 amino acids.

This chain joins TRBV5-5 and TRBJ2-7, with TRBD1 as a possible D gene (6 bases). Trimming removed 4 bases at V and 0 bases at J, with 14 bases between. The CDR3 is 15 amino acids. Per the germline V gene, CDR1 is SGHKS and CDR2 is YYEKEE (reference sequence). CDR3: CASSLDRLSSYEQYF. The CDR3 region has the DNA TGTGCCAGCAGCCTTGACAGGTTGAGCTCCTACGAGCAGTACTTC.

The V and J genes are TRBV7-9 and TRBJ2-5, with D tentatively TRBD1 (6 bases). The CDR3 sequence is 13 residues long. Trimming took off 6 bases at V and 6 bases at J, with 14 bases between the two ends. Germline V gene data show CDR1 as SEHNR and CDR2 as FQNEAQ (reference sequence). This CDR3 reads CASSSPRGKTQYF. The CDR3, as DNA: TGTGCCAGCAGTTCGCCCAGGGGAAAGACCCAGTACTTC.

The chain uses TRBV5-1 and TRBJ1-4; D is unclear. The CDR3 spans 19 residues. The V gene lost 4 bases and the J gene lost 1 base, with 23 bases spanning the gap. The germline CDR1 and CDR2 sequences are SGHRS and YFSETQ. CDR3 coding DNA: TGCGCCAGCAGCACCTTCGGCAGGTTCATCCGTGGAACTAATGAAAAACTGTTTTTT. This translates into CASSTFGRFIRGTNEKLFF.

This clonotype was picked up a small number of times. In DNA, the CDR3 is TGCAGTGCCCCCGACTATGGCTACACCTTC. This translates into CSAPDYGYTF. The genes are TRBV20-1 and TRBJ1-2; D gene unclear. Per the germline V gene, CDR1 is DFQATT and CDR2 is SNEGSKA (reference sequence). Trimming pared 6 bases from V and 3 bases from J, leaving 5 bases between. The CDR3 loop spans 10 amino acids.

This chain connects TRBV20-1 to TRBJ2-2; 7 nucleotides align to TRBD2. V gave up 3 bases and J gave up 0 bases; unmatched junction bases: 4. This CDR3 is 15 amino acids long. CDR1 is DFQATT and CDR2 is SNEGSKA in the germline V gene (reference sequence). The CDR3 nucleotides are TGCAGTGCTAGCGGTCTAGCGGCGAACACCGGGGAGCTGTTTTTT. Protein: CSASGLAANTGELFF.

The chain couples TRBV6-1 to TRBJ2-7; D might be TRBD1 (5 bases). CDR3 length: 13 amino acids. The germline CDR1 and CDR2 sequences are MNHNS and SASEGT. V lost 5 bases and J 6 bases, leaving 14 bases between the germline ends. CDR3 nucleotides: TGTGCCAGCAGTCAACTCAGGGTTTCCGAGCAGTACTTC. Protein: CASSQLRVSEQYF.

This clonotype was counted a few times. This chain joins TRBV15 and TRBJ2-5; either TRBD1 or TRBD2 may supply D (7 bases each). V dropped 0 bases and J dropped 4 bases, with 15 bases sitting between them. The CDR3 totals 16 residues. The germline V gene has CDR1 LNHNV and CDR2 YYDKDF (reference sequence). In nucleotides, the CDR3 is TGTGCCACCAGCAGAGAAAGGGGAGGGGGCCTAGAGACCCAGTACTTC. Residues: CATSRERGGGLETQYF.

This clonotype was seen a few times. The chain uses TRBV5-1 and TRBJ2-1, with unresolved D. This CDR3 region has 15 residues. Germline V lookup: CDR1 SGHRS, CDR2 YFSETQ. V was cut by 1 base and J by 2 bases, with 10 bases left in between. The CDR3 loop is CASSLRQETYNEQFF. The CDR3, as DNA: TGCGCCAGCAGCTTGCGTCAGGAGACCTACAATGAGCAGTTCTTC.

The rearrangement joins TRBV5-1 to TRBJ2-3, with TRBD1 as a possible D gene (5 bases). The germline V gene has CDR1 SGHRS and CDR2 YFSETQ. Trimming removed 2 bases from V and 4 bases from J, with 14 bases in between. This CDR3 is built from 15 residues. The CDR3: CASSFRQGQADTQYF. Written as DNA, the CDR3 is TGCGCCAGCAGCTTCCGGCAGGGTCAAGCAGATACGCAGTATTTT.

V is TRBV6-2 or TRBV6-3 and J is TRBJ2-1, with 7 bases aligning to TRBD2. Germline lookup yields CDR1 MNHEY and CDR2 SVGEGT. CDR3 size: 15 residues. Trimming cost V 3 bases and J 1 base; bases outside gene matches: 3. CDR3 nucleotides: TGTGCCAGCAGTTATGCGGGACTATCCTACAATGAGCAGTTCTTC. It yields the protein CASSYAGLSYNEQFF.